The TCR beta chain described here comes from a study of T cell responses to AZD1222 COVID-19 vaccine. Study overall: Pooling of second doses given at about 4 or about 12 weeks was done. General observations from the study: Scientists sampled the repertoires only once the peak T cell response had passed. Donors were mostly white British, more females; clonal diversity possibly underestimated.

CDR3 length: 16 amino acids. Trimming shortened V by 1 base and J by 5 bases, and 18 bases separated the two germline ends. Germline V gene data show CDR1 as LGHNA and CDR2 as YSLEER. Produced via immunoSEQ multiplex PCR; TCRdb's table is partial and in-frame only. The top ten clones hold approximately 10% of a sample with some 110,000 clones, approximately 90% of them seen once. Note on this clone: What it recognizes is unknown.

The receptor comes from an adult in good health. Sample: peripheral blood, taken on day 0 of AZD1222 vaccination. The chain has TRBV4-3 and TRBJ2-7; the D gene could be TRBD1 or TRBD2 (5 bases each). The chain's CDR3 is CASSQGIARDPHEQYF. The CDR3 nucleotides read TGCGCCAGCAGCCAAGGTATTGCCCGGGACCCCCACGAGCAGTACTTC.